This entry lists 17 T cell receptor beta chains sequenced from one sample in a study of spatial heterogeneity in lung cancer. MiXCR, run by TCRdb on the 5' RACE reads, gives a single entry per CDR3 protein. The table lists 50,000 to 65,000 distinct CDR3 sequences, about 8% of them singletons, with over 13% in the top ten. Time point noted: sample taken at primary tumor resection. TCRs were sequenced from unsorted whole RNA of tumor, nontumor lung or PBMC. This sample comprised PBMCs, obtained at surgery. The receptors were sampled from a female donor with early-stage non-small cell lung cancer.

This clonotype was seen repeatedly, ten times or more. V gene TRBV21-1 combines with J gene TRBJ2-7; TRBD2, the D gene given by the table, was not confirmed from the DNA. TRBV21-1 corresponds to a pseudogene. The CDR3 consists of 17 residues. CDR3 protein: CASHAPPGALTPYEQYV. The CDR3 bases are TGTGCCAGTCATGCACCTCCAGGGGCCCTAACCCCCTACGAGCAGTACGTC.

Remarks on this clonotype: Just one base apart from a much larger clone, this may be a read error. This chain uses TRBV5-1 with TRBJ2-6; TRBD1 matches at 7 bases. Per the germline V gene, CDR1 is SGHRS and CDR2 is YFSETQ. The CDR3 loop spans 18 amino acids. The CDR3: CASRNRQGTNSGPNVLTF. The CDR3 DNA reads as TGCGCCAGCAGAAATAGACAGGGAACCAACTCTGGGCCCAACGTCCTGACTTTC. The full variable domain, its missing parts supplied by reference TRBV5-1 and TRBJ2-6, is KAGVTQTPRYLIKTRGQQVTLSCSPISGHRSVSWYQQTPGQGLQFLFEYFSETQRNKGNFPGRFSGRQFSNSRSEMNVSTLELGDSALYLCASRNRQGTNSGPNVLTFGAGSRLTVL.

This clonotype was counted ten times or more. The J gene is TRBJ1-1, the V gene TRBV20-1; D remains unclear. This CDR3 has 14 amino acids. In germline, CDR1 is DFQATT, CDR2 SNEGSKA (reference sequence). V lost 3 bases and J 0 bases, leaving 11 bases between the germline ends. CDR3 residues: CSASPGNMNTEAFF. The CDR3 DNA is TGCAGTGCTAGCCCCGGGAACATGAACACTGAAGCTTTCTTT.

This clonotype was counted many times. The chain couples TRBV7-3 to TRBJ1-6; TRBD1 might be the D (5 bases). From germline, CDR1 is SGHTA and CDR2 FQGTGA. This CDR3 region has 14 residues. The V end lost 5 bases, the J end lost 8 bases, and 13 bases lay between the germline ends. CDR3 DNA: TGTGCCAGCAGCCTCCCGGGACGCTATTCACCCCTCCACTTT. This translates into CASSLPGRYSPLHF. Full variable domain (missing parts from reference TRBV7-3 and TRBJ1-6): GAGVSQTPSNKVTEKGKYVELRCDPISGHTALYWYRQSLGQGPEFLIYFQGTGAADDSGLPNDRFFAVRPEGSVSTLKIQRTERGDSAVYLCASSLPGRYSPLHFGNGTRLTVT.

This clonotype showed up many times. This chain connects TRBV7-3 to TRBJ2-6; D is unresolved. Per germline, CDR1 SGHTA and CDR2 FQGTGA. Trimming took 2 bases from V and 0 from J, leaving 5 bases between them. This CDR3 is 15 amino acids long. The CDR3 region has the DNA TGTGCCAGCAGCTTAGACATCTCTGGGGCCAACGTCCTGACTTTC. Translation gives CASSLDISGANVLTF. Combining the CDR3 with reference TRBV7-3 and TRBJ2-6 gives the whole variable domain GAGVSQTPSNKVTEKGKYVELRCDPISGHTALYWYRQSLGQGPEFLIYFQGTGAADDSGLPNDRFFAVRPEGSVSTLKIQRTERGDSAVYLCASSLDISGANVLTFGAGSRLTVL.

This clonotype was counted only a few times. The V gene is TRBV14, the J gene TRBJ1-1; a possible D gene is TRBD1 (6 bases). Trimming shortened V by 4 bases and J by 1 base, and 10 bases separated the two germline ends. From germline, CDR1 is SGHDN and CDR2 FVKESK. This CDR3 comprises 14 residues. The CDR3 region has the DNA TGTGCCAGCAGCCGGGACACTTCGAACACTGAAGCTTTCTTT. Protein sequence: CASSRDTSNTEAFF.

The J gene is TRBJ1-6, the V gene TRBV18, with D perhaps TRBD1 (5 bases). The CDR3 is made up of 15 amino acids. In germline, CDR1 is KGHSH, CDR2 LQKENI. The V end lost 2 bases, the J end lost 7 bases, and 12 bases lay between the germline ends. The CDR3 DNA reads as TGTGCCAGCTCACCAGCAGGGAGACTAAATTCACCCCTCCACTTT. This encodes CASSPAGRLNSPLHF.

This clonotype qualifies as medium-sized. This sequence joins TRBV12-3 or TRBV12-4 and TRBJ1-5; possibly TRBD1 for D (5 bases). The CDR3 has 16 amino acids. The ends were cut back, 0 bases at V and 3 bases at J, with 12 bases in the middle. This CDR3 is CASSLALSGPNQPQHF. The CDR3 coding sequence is TGTGCCAGCAGTTTAGCGCTTTCGGGGCCCAATCAGCCCCAGCATTTT.

This clonotype was counted at least ten times. This chain connects TRBV3-1 to TRBJ1-2; D is ambiguous. With 4 bases removed from V and 0 bases from J, the gap between germline ends came to 9 bases. CDR3 size: 14 residues. CDR1 and CDR2 from the germline V gene are LGHDT and YNNKEL (reference sequence). The CDR3, as DNA: TGTGCCAGCAGCCCGATGACCACTAACTATGGCTACACCTTC. This encodes CASSPMTTNYGYTF.

J is TRBJ2-7 and V is TRBV5-1; TRBD1 aligns across 7 bases. The junction had 9 bases not matched to a gene; V was cut back by 4 bases and J by 5 bases. CDR3 size: 14 residues. Germline V lookup: CDR1 SGHRS, CDR2 YFSETQ. This CDR3 reads CASSVTGAEDEQYF. For the CDR3, the DNA is TGCGCCAGCAGCGTCACAGGGGCAGAGGACGAGCAGTACTTC.

This clonotype was detected only a few times. The chain is built from TRBV27 and TRBJ1-4; D gene unclear. V lost 1 base and J lost 4, with 4 bases in between. In germline, CDR1 is MNHEY, CDR2 SMNVEV (reference sequence). CDR3 length: 13 amino acids. The DNA for the CDR3 is TGTGCCAGCAGTTTATGGGGTAATGAAAAACTGTTTTTT. Protein sequence: CASSLWGNEKLFF.

The table lists this clonotype with a few counts. The chain uses TRBV6-5 and TRBJ1-5; no clear D gene. Deletions cut 2 bases from V and 0 bases from J, with 2 bases between. Looked up from germline, CDR1 is MNHEY and CDR2 is SVGAGI. CDR3 length: 13 amino acids. The CDR3 reads CASSYSSNQPQHF. DNA for the CDR3: TGTGCCAGCAGTTACAGTAGCAATCAGCCCCAGCATTTT.

The table lists this clonotype with many counts. V usage is TRBV7-8 and J usage is TRBJ2-1; TRBD2 matches at 13 bases. The length of the CDR3 is 20 residues. From germline, CDR1 is SGHVS and CDR2 FQNEAQ. V lost 5 bases, J lost 8 bases, and 21 bases stayed unmatched. CDR3 in DNA: TGTGCCAGCAGCCCATCTGGCTTGTCTTGGACTAGCGGGAGCGTATATGAGCAGTTCTTC. Translation gives CASSPSGLSWTSGSVYEQFF.

At least ten counts were recorded for this clonotype. The chain combines TRBV29-1 with TRBJ2-3; 10 bases are shared with TRBD2. V was pared by 7 bases and J by 6 bases, with 7 bases of the junction left unmatched. The CDR3 length is 13 residues. CDR1 and CDR2 (germline): SQVTM, ANQGSEA. The CDR3 coding sequence is TGCAGCGCAACTAGCGGGGTAGGGGATACGCAGTATTTT. Translating gives CSATSGVGDTQYF.

This clonotype showed up just a few times. This CDR3 is CASSRQGNSPLHF. In nucleotides, the CDR3 is TGTGCCAGCAGCAGACAGGGCAATTCACCCCTCCACTTT. The chain recombines TRBV7-2 with TRBJ1-6; 7 positions match TRBD1. Per the germline V gene, CDR1 is SGHTA and CDR2 is FQGNSA. This CDR3 region has 13 residues. V trimming: 5 bases; J trimming: 7 bases; junction bases outside the gene matches: 2.

The V call is TRBV7-2, the J call TRBJ2-2, with 8 bases fitting TRBD2. Germline CDR1 SGHTA, CDR2 FQGNSA. This CDR3 has 15 residues. The junction had 6 bases not matched to a gene; V was cut back by 1 base and J by 8 bases. Here the CDR3 reads CASSLVGTRGGELFF. The CDR3 DNA reads TGTGCCAGCAGCTTAGTGGGGACTAGAGGAGGGGAGCTGTTTTTT.

At least ten counts were recorded for this clonotype. This chain uses TRBV20-1 with TRBJ2-1, with 11 nucleotides matching TRBD2. Per germline, CDR1 DFQATT and CDR2 SNEGSKA (reference sequence). V dropped 0 bases and J dropped 4; count of bases not matched to a gene: 5. This CDR3 spans 16 amino acids. CDR3 nucleotide sequence: TGCAGTGCTAGAGATACTAGCGGGGGTTTTTACAATGAGCAGTTCTTC. Amino acids: CSARDTSGGFYNEQFF.